One and the same sample provided the 3 T cell receptor beta chains below, sequenced in a study of control samples from healthy donors and cancer patients. Sequencing used immunoSEQ multiplex PCR; TCRdb keeps in-frame clones, though not all of them. The sample shows roughly 120,000 clones, roughly 90% of them seen only once. Sequencing was done on a sample of blood. The receptor set was obtained from a woman under 30 in good health.

In DNA form, the CDR3 reads TGTGCCAGCAGCGTAGCGAAGGGTAATAATTCACCCCTCCACTTT. It specifies CASSVAKGNNSPLHF. The chain recombines TRBV9 with TRBJ1-6; D not certain. The CDR3 length is 15 residues. With 0 bases removed from V and 5 bases from J, the gap between germline ends came to 9 bases. The germline V gene has CDR1 SGDLS and CDR2 YYNGEE.

The V and J genes are TRBV28 and TRBJ1-5; D perhaps matches TRBD1 (5 bases). This CDR3 contains 14 residues. Per germline, CDR1 MDHEN and CDR2 SYDVKM. Trimming took off 7 bases at V and 5 bases at J, with 15 bases between the two ends. CDR3 nucleotide sequence: TGTGCCAGCACCTACGACAGCCTGTATCAGCCCCAGCATTTT. Protein sequence: CASTYDSLYQPQHF. Variable domain in full (rest from reference TRBV28 and TRBJ1-5): DVKVTQSSRYLVKRTGEKVFLECVQDMDHENMFWYRQDPGLGLRLIYFSYDVKMKEKGDIPEGYSVSREKKERFSLILESASTNQTSMYLCASTYDSLYQPQHFGDGTRLSIL.

V is TRBV5-1 and J is TRBJ2-1; the D gene is possibly TRBD1 (6 bases). This CDR3 region has 12 residues. Germline V CDR1 and CDR2: SGHRS, YFSETQ. Deletions cut 6 bases from V and 10 bases from J, with 14 bases between. CDR3 residues: CASTDRPTEQFF. For the CDR3, the DNA is TGCGCCAGCACCGACAGGCCAACGGAGCAGTTCTTC. Complete variable domain (other parts from reference TRBV5-1 and TRBJ2-1): KAGVTQTPRYLIKTRGQQVTLSCSPISGHRSVSWYQQTPGQGLQFLFEYFSETQRNKGNFPGRFSGRQFSNSRSEMNVSTLELGDSALYLCASTDRPTEQFFGPGTRLTVL.